The 11 T cell receptor beta chains given below trace back to one sample, sequenced in a study of neurological immune-mediated disorders. Using its own MiXCR run on the 5' RACE reads, TCRdb lists one record per CDR3 protein. The sample consists of 20,000 to 25,000 distinct CDR3 sequences, 17% of them appearing once. The sequenced material came from CD8+ T cells from blood. Every receptor here comes from a woman between 18 and 29 years old with multiple sclerosis.

This clonotype was picked up many times. The V and J genes are TRBV20-1 and TRBJ2-1, with D possibly TRBD2 on 6 matching bases. V lost 0 bases and J 2 bases, leaving 20 bases between the germline ends. The CDR3 consists of 18 residues. Germline values: CDR1 DFQATT, CDR2 SNEGSKA (reference sequence). CDR3 sequence: CSARDRVADTFPYNEQFF. CDR3 nucleotide sequence: TGCAGTGCTAGAGATAGAGTAGCGGACACCTTCCCCTACAATGAGCAGTTCTTC.

This clonotype was observed many times. The gene calls are TRBV20-1 and TRBJ2-7, with a tentative D call TRBD1 (6 bases). V shed 0 bases and J shed 1 base, with 13 bases lying between them. The CDR3 covers 15 residues. The germline CDR1 and CDR2 sequences are DFQATT and SNEGSKA (reference sequence). This chain's CDR3 is CSARDQAGTSYEQYF. Written as DNA, the CDR3 is TGCAGTGCTAGAGATCAGGCAGGGACATCCTACGAGCAGTACTTC.

This clonotype was counted ten times or more. The chain employs TRBV6-5 and TRBJ2-2; TRBD2 agrees at 10 bases. The J segment lost 4 bases and the V segment lost 1 base, leaving 6 bases of the junction unmatched. The CDR3 is made up of 17 amino acids. CDR1 is MNHEY and CDR2 is SVGAGI in the germline V gene. The CDR3 spells CASSYFTSGIPTGELFF. The CDR3 nucleotides are TGTGCCAGCAGTTACTTTACTAGCGGGATACCCACCGGGGAGCTGTTTTTT.

The CDR3 coding sequence is TGTGCCAGCAGTTGGACCCTTAGCTCCTACGAGCAGTACTTC. This translates into CASSWTLSSYEQYF. The rearrangement links TRBV6-5 to TRBJ2-7; D gene unclear. V was shortened by 4 bases and J by 0 bases, with 10 bases between the two germline ends. CDR3 length equals 14 residues. The V gene's germline CDR1 is MNHEY and CDR2 SVGAGI.

This clonotype was detected ten times or more. The V and J genes are TRBV7-9 and TRBJ2-2; D possibly matches TRBD1 or TRBD2 (5 bases each). The V gene lost 2 bases and the J gene lost 1 base, with 8 bases spanning the gap. The CDR3 length is 15 residues. Germline lookup yields CDR1 SEHNR and CDR2 FQNEAQ (reference sequence). Written as DNA, the CDR3 is TGTGCCAGCAGCTTACAGGGAGAGAACACCGGGGAGCTGTTTTTT. It codes for CASSLQGENTGELFF.

This clonotype was counted many times. The V gene is TRBV24-1, the J gene TRBJ1-2, with D perhaps matching TRBD1 (5 bases). Trimming shortened V by 4 bases and J by 8 bases, and 16 bases separated the two germline ends. Germline V gene lookup returns CDR1 KGHDR and CDR2 SFDVKD. This CDR3 region has 14 residues. Written as DNA, the CDR3 is TGTGCCACCAGTGACCGGGACTATAGGTGGGGCTACACCTTC. Amino acid sequence: CATSDRDYRWGYTF.

This clonotype was detected ten times or more. The V gene is TRBV6-5, the J gene TRBJ1-2; D call uncertain. The CDR3 sequence is 15 residues long. The V gene's germline CDR1 is MNHEY and CDR2 SVGAGI. V lost 6 bases, J lost 2 bases, and 16 bases lay in between. The DNA of the CDR3 is TGTGCCAGCAGATACACCCCCAGAGGAAACTATGGCTACACCTTC. Translation: CASRYTPRGNYGYTF.

This clonotype was observed once. The rearrangement uses TRBV20-1 and TRBJ2-1; 8 bases are a match to TRBD2. Germline V lookup: CDR1 DFQATT, CDR2 SNEGSKA (reference sequence). V lost 0 bases to trimming and J lost 7 bases; unmatched junction nucleotides: 11. CDR3 length: 16 residues. CDR3 DNA sequence: TGCAGTGCTAGAGATCTAAGCGGGAGCGTCAGGAATGAGCAGTTCTTC. Translated: CSARDLSGSVRNEQFF.

This clonotype was observed at least ten times. The chain joins TRBV6-5 to TRBJ2-3, with 9 bases lining up with TRBD1. Per germline, CDR1 MNHEY and CDR2 SVGAGI. After removal of 2 bases from V and 3 bases from J, the junction contained 0 bases not matched to a gene. The CDR3 spans 14 residues. This CDR3 is CASSYGTGTDTQYF. DNA for the CDR3: TGTGCCAGCAGTTACGGGACAGGGACAGATACGCAGTATTTT.

The chain joins TRBV20-1 to TRBJ2-5, with 11 bases that match TRBD2. Trimming at V came to 0 bases and at J to 4 bases, leaving 4 bases not matched to a gene. This CDR3 is 15 amino acids long. Germline values: CDR1 DFQATT, CDR2 SNEGSKA (reference sequence). CDR3: CSARELAGDPETQYF. CDR3 bases: TGCAGTGCTAGAGAACTAGCGGGAGATCCAGAGACCCAGTACTTC.

There are many counts of this clonotype. An end of the junction does not agree with germline; a read error may underlie this. The V gene is TRBV29-1, the J gene TRBJ2-5; D not resolved. The CDR3 extends over 12 amino acids. Germline CDR1 and CDR2: SQVTM and ANQGSEA. The CDR3 DNA is TGCAGCGTCGAAGACTACCAAGAGACCCAGTACTTC. It encodes CSVEDYQETQYF. Full variable domain (outside the CDR3, taken from reference TRBV29-1 and TRBJ2-5): SAVISQKPSRDICQRGTSLTIQCQVDSQVTMMFWYRQQPGQSLTLIATANQGSEATYESGFVIDKFPISRPNLTFSTLTVSNMSPEDSSIYLCSVEDYQETQYFGPGTRLLVL.